These T cell receptor beta chains were read from a single sample in a study of shared clonotypes between healthy human individuals. Measured with immunoSEQ multiplex PCR; TCRdb has only the in-frame clones, and not every one. This repertoire shows more than 2,000,000 clones, roughly 93% found once; its top ten account for 0.35% to 0.45%. Material for sequencing was naive CD4+ T cells from PBMCs. These receptors were taken from a young man in good health. Some clones in this sample may be carry-over from other donors' samples. The CDR3 runs from the conserved cysteine through the conserved F or W. The order of the fields is V gene, J gene, clone size, D gene, CDR3 length, CDR3 DNA, CDR3 protein. A D gene is named only where the DNA matches it firmly. Clone size, where shown, is once, few, many, or a class for clones that have expanded.

TRBV4-2	TRBJ2-2	NA	NA	16	TGTGCCAGCAGCCAAGAAACAGCGTCGAACACCGGGGAGCTGTTTTTT	CASSQETASNTGELFF
TRBV28	TRBJ2-2	NA	TRBD2	15	TGTGCCAGCGCTACCGGGACTAGCGTAGCCGGGGAGCTGTTTTTT	CASATGTSVAGELFF
TRBV29-1	TRBJ2-4	once	TRBD1	15	TGCAGCGTTGGACAGGGGTATCAGGGGCCGGGCATTCAGTACTTC	CSVGQGYQGPGIQYF
TRBV6-1	TRBJ2-7	NA	NA	19	TGTGCCAGCAGTGAAGCAGGTTTTGACAGGCTTATATTCCTCTACGAGCAGTACTTC	CASSEAGFDRLIFLYEQYF
TRBV11-3	TRBJ2-6	NA	TRBD2	18	TGTGCCAGCAGCCCGGGACTAGGGTCGAGCTCTGGGGCCAACGTCCTGACTTTC	CASSPGLGSSSGANVLTF
TRBV28	TRBJ1-5	NA	NA	13	TGTGCCAGCAGTATCCCCTCGGATCAGCCCCAGCATTTT	CASSIPSDQPQHF
TRBV7-8	TRBJ1-1	few	NA	14	TGTGCCAGCAGCTTAGCGCCACCCGTGGGTGAAGCTTTCTTT	CASSLAPPVGEAFF
TRBV6-6	TRBJ2-7	NA	NA	14	TGTGCCAGCAGTTACGCAGGTAGCTCCTACGAGCAGTACTTC	CASSYAGSSYEQYF
TRBV7-3	TRBJ2-1	NA	NA	15	TGTGCCAGCAGCTTAATTAGCGGAGAGCTCAATGAGCAGTTCTTC	CASSLISGELNEQFF
TRBV6-5	TRBJ2-1	NA	TRBD1	15	TGTGCCAGCAATCTGCGGGGACAGGGTTACAATGAGCAGTTCTTC	CASNLRGQGYNEQFF
TRBV7-6	TRBJ1-5	NA	NA	14	TGTGCCAGCAGTCCGGGCCCCAACAATCAGCCCCAGCATTTT	CASSPGPNNQPQHF
TRBV7-7	TRBJ2-7	NA	NA	14	TGTGCCAGCAGCCCCCTGACGAGTACCTACGAGCAGTACTTC	CASSPLTSTYEQYF
TRBV5-4	TRBJ1-2	NA	TRBD1	13	TGTGCCAGCAGCTCCGGGACAGAATATGGCTACACCTTC	CASSSGTEYGYTF
TRBV7-3	TRBJ2-3	NA	TRBD2	16	TGTGCCAGCAGCAAGGGACTAGCGGCAAACACAGATACGCAGTATTTT	CASSKGLAANTDTQYF
TRBV5-5	TRBJ2-3	NA	TRBD2	15	TGTGCCAGCAGCTTACTAGCGGTGAGCACAGATACGCAGTATTTT	CASSLLAVSTDTQYF